Each of the 29 T cell receptor beta chains below was sequenced from the same sample in a study of cytomegalovirus exposure and HLA in healthy donors. The PCR used 60 Vbeta and 13 Jbeta primers. The assay was immunoSEQ multiplex PCR, and TCRdb's table has in-frame clones only and misses some. The sample records 120,000 to 150,000 clones, nearly 80% being singletons. Material: PBMCs. These receptors were taken from a man aged 35 to 55 in good health and CMV-seropositive.

The chain has TRBV19 and TRBJ1-1, with TRBD1 matching 8 bases. Germline assignment: CDR1 LNHDA and CDR2 SQIVND (reference sequence). The CDR3 sequence is 13 residues long. The junction had 3 bases not matched to a gene; V was cut back by 5 bases and J by 4 bases. The CDR3 sequence is CASSRTGPTEAFF. As DNA, the CDR3 is TGTGCCAGTAGTCGGACAGGGCCCACTGAAGCTTTCTTT.

The V gene is TRBV4-3, the J gene TRBJ2-1; D perhaps matches TRBD2 (5 bases). CDR1 LGHNA and CDR2 YSLEER come from the germline V gene. The CDR3 spans 17 residues. The V end lost 0 bases, the J end lost 3 bases, and 15 bases lay between the germline ends. CDR3 amino acids: CASSQDRMGAFYNEQFF. The CDR3 region has the DNA TGCGCCAGCAGCCAAGATCGGATGGGAGCCTTCTACAATGAGCAGTTCTTC.

This chain connects TRBV30 to TRBJ2-5; 11 bases are shared with TRBD2. The CDR3 covers 15 residues. V lost 0 bases and J lost 4; bases outside the gene matches: 4. Germline values: CDR1 GTSNPN, CDR2 SVGIG (reference sequence). The CDR3 here is CAWSVLAGAGETQYF. CDR3 sequence (DNA): TGTGCCTGGAGTGTACTAGCGGGAGCAGGAGAGACCCAGTACTTC.

This clone was recorded only once. The chain combines TRBV9 with TRBJ2-5, with unresolved D. The germline V gene has CDR1 SGDLS and CDR2 YYNGEE. The germline V and J ends were trimmed by 2 bases and 5 bases, with 7 bases remaining between them. CDR3 length: 12 amino acids. CDR3 sequence (DNA): TGTGCCAGCAGCGTTACGGAGGAGACCCAGTACTTC. Residues: CASSVTEETQYF.

This sequence joins TRBV10-1 and TRBJ2-2, with 8 bases identical to TRBD2. V gave up 4 bases and J gave up 5 bases; unmatched junction bases: 3. Germline V gene sequence: CDR1 WNHNN, CDR2 SYGVQD (reference sequence). The CDR3 is 14 amino acids. The CDR3 DNA sequence: TGCGCCAGCAGTGTTGTAGCGGGAACCGGGGAGCTGTTTTTT. Amino acid sequence: CASSVVAGTGELFF.

The chain joins TRBV18 to TRBJ2-7, with 10 bases that match TRBD2. V shed 2 bases and J 2 bases; nucleotides not matched to a gene: 3. The CDR3 loop spans 15 amino acids. Germline loops: CDR1 KGHSH, CDR2 LQKENI. Written as DNA, the CDR3 is TGTGCCAGCTCACCAGAGCGGGAGGGCCCCTACGAGCAGTACTTC. Translated: CASSPEREGPYEQYF.

The genes are TRBV18 and TRBJ2-1; possibly TRBD1 for D (5 bases). The CDR3 has 16 amino acids. Trimming took off 0 bases at V and 2 bases at J, with 11 bases between the two ends. Germline V gene lookup returns CDR1 KGHSH and CDR2 LQKENI. The chain's CDR3 is CASSPPSRGTYNEQFF. The CDR3 region has the DNA TGTGCCAGCTCACCACCGAGTAGGGGCACCTACAATGAGCAGTTCTTC.

The genes are TRBV4-2 and TRBJ2-7; the match to TRBD1 covers 9 bases. Germline lookup yields CDR1 LGHNA and CDR2 YNFKEQ. Losses at the gene ends were 1 base for V and 3 bases for J; bases not matched to a gene: 13. The CDR3 totals 18 residues. For the CDR3, the DNA is TGTGCCAGCAGCCAAGGATTTCTATTGGGGGACAGGGACTACGAGCAGTACTTC. It encodes CASSQGFLLGDRDYEQYF.

Concerning this clone: Germline and junction disagree at one end, which may indicate a read error. The V gene is TRBV7-9, the J gene TRBJ2-7; D is uncertain. Germline V gene lookup returns CDR1 SEHNR and CDR2 FQNEAQ (reference sequence). The CDR3 runs 12 residues. CDR3 in DNA: TGTTCCAGCAGCCCTGGGCCCTACGAGCAGTACTTC. Its protein product is CSSSPGPYEQYF. The full variable domain, its missing parts supplied by reference TRBV7-9 and TRBJ2-7, is DTGVSQNPRHKITKRGQNVTFRCDPISEHNRLYWYRQTLGQGPEFLTYFQNEAQLEKSRLLSDRFSAERPKGSFSTLEIQRTEQGDSAMYLCSSSPGPYEQYFGPGTRLTVT.

CDR3 sequence: CASSLGGYTDTQYF. CDR3 coding DNA: TGTGCCAGCAGTCTAGGGGGTTACACAGATACGCAGTATTTT. This rearrangement joins TRBV27 to TRBJ2-3, with D possibly being TRBD1 (6 bases). The CDR3 extends over 14 amino acids. V lost 5 bases, J lost 2 bases, and 11 bases lay in between. In germline, CDR1 is MNHEY, CDR2 SMNVEV (reference sequence).

The CDR3 sequence: CSVEVGGRGTIYF. The CDR3 DNA sequence: TGCAGCGTTGAAGTGGGAGGCCGGGGCACCATATATTTT. V is TRBV29-1 and J is TRBJ1-3; no reliable D call. This CDR3 is 13 amino acids long. Trimming removed 1 base from V and 9 bases from J, with 13 bases in between. Germline values: CDR1 SQVTM, CDR2 ANQGSEA.

This clone was counted only a few times. The CDR3 DNA reads TGTGCCACCAGCAGGGATAACAGCTATGGCTACACCTTC. Translating it yields CATSRDNSYGYTF. The V call is TRBV15, the J call TRBJ1-2; D remains ambiguous. Trimming stripped 3 bases from V and 4 bases from J, with 9 bases between. Germline assignment: CDR1 LNHNV and CDR2 YYDKDF (reference sequence). The CDR3 covers 13 residues.

Notes on this clone: The CDR3 does not end in the conserved phenylalanine or tryptophan, so this is likely a read error. No DNA is shown, since the ends of the CDR3 on it are uncertain; the CDR3 is the one TCRdb lists. The CDR3 here is CARSPPLPY. The chain couples TRBV5-3 to TRBJ2-3; the table calls TRBD2, which could not be checked here. TRBV5-3 belongs to the ORF category, with a function that is uncertain. The CDR3 region is 9 residues in length, termini included.

This chain uses TRBV25-1 with TRBJ2-7; the match to TRBD2 covers 12 bases. Germline V gene data show CDR1 as MGHDK and CDR2 as SYGVNS. Trimming removed 2 bases from V and 4 bases from J; junction bases left unmatched: 6. The CDR3 has 16 amino acids. The CDR3 spells CASSEPSGRAGYEQYF. In DNA form, the CDR3 reads TGTGCCAGCAGTGAACCTAGCGGGAGGGCCGGTTACGAGCAGTACTTC.

The chain uses TRBV30 and TRBJ1-5, with 7 bases fitting TRBD1. V lost 7 bases, J lost 7 bases, and 13 bases stayed unmatched. The CDR3 is made up of 14 amino acids. The germline CDR1 and CDR2 sequences are GTSNPN and SVGIG (reference sequence). The CDR3 loop is CAYSGQIGNQPQHF. CDR3 coding DNA: TGTGCCTATTCGGGACAGATTGGGAACCAGCCCCAGCATTTT.

V usage is TRBV6-6 and J usage is TRBJ1-4, with 9 bases identical to TRBD1. Trimming at V came to 2 bases and at J to 8 bases, leaving 6 bases not matched to a gene. The CDR3 loop spans 15 amino acids. Germline V gene lookup returns CDR1 MNHNY and CDR2 SVGAGI (reference sequence). This CDR3 reads CASSYGGTGKEKLFF. The CDR3 DNA reads TGTGCCAGCAGTTACGGAGGGACAGGGAAGGAAAAACTGTTTTTT.

This chain joins TRBV7-9 and TRBJ1-2, with TRBD1 identical over 7 bases. Unmatched junction bases numbered 7, after V lost 1 base and J lost 8 bases. This CDR3 has 14 amino acids. Looked up from germline, CDR1 is SEHNR and CDR2 is FQNEAQ (reference sequence). CDR3 coding DNA: TGTGCCAGCAGCTTAGGTGCTGAGACAGGGGGCTACACCTTC. This sequence encodes CASSLGAETGGYTF.

This clone was counted only a few times. V is TRBV19 and J is TRBJ1-2; D might be TRBD1 (6 bases). The V gene lost 3 bases and the J gene lost 3 bases, with 14 bases spanning the gap. The CDR3 contains 15 residues. Germline assignment: CDR1 LNHDA and CDR2 SQIVND (reference sequence). CDR3 coding DNA: TGTGCCAGTAGTATGGGGGCACTCACTTACTATGGCTACACCTTC. Residues: CASSMGALTYYGYTF.

The rearrangement links TRBV4-2 to TRBJ2-5; 7 bases agree with TRBD2. The germline gives CDR1 LGHNA, CDR2 YNFKEQ. Trimming cost V 0 bases and J 11 bases; bases outside gene matches: 18. The CDR3 has 17 residues. CDR3: CASSQDQGLGSVREQYF. The CDR3 DNA sequence: TGTGCCAGCAGCCAAGATCAAGGACTAGGGTCGGTTCGGGAGCAGTACTTC.

The CDR3 protein is CASSPRALGYGYTF. For the CDR3, the DNA is TGTGCCAGCAGTCCCAGGGCCCTAGGCTATGGCTACACCTTC. The gene calls are TRBV27 and TRBJ1-2; D perhaps matches TRBD1 (5 bases). V lost 5 bases, J lost 4 bases, and 14 bases lay in between. This CDR3 spans 14 amino acids. Per germline, CDR1 MNHEY and CDR2 SMNVEV (reference sequence).

The chain combines TRBV9 with TRBJ2-7, with D uncertain. This CDR3 comprises 15 residues. Looked up from germline, CDR1 is SGDLS and CDR2 is YYNGEE. Trimming removed 4 bases at V and 7 bases at J, with 21 bases between. The CDR3 reads CASSPLVSFGTEQYF. The CDR3 nucleotides read TGTGCCAGCAGCCCTTTGGTTAGCTTCGGTACGGAGCAGTACTTC.

The chain recombines TRBV15 with TRBJ2-2; TRBD1 agrees at 11 bases. The CDR3 covers 16 residues. V lost 5 bases to trimming and J lost 6 bases; unmatched junction nucleotides: 8. The germline V gene encodes CDR1 LNHNV and CDR2 YYDKDF (reference sequence). CDR3 sequence reads: CATSPSGTGGSGELFF. In nucleotides, the CDR3 is TGTGCCACCAGCCCCTCCGGGACAGGGGGTTCCGGGGAGCTGTTTTTT.

The gene calls are TRBV27 and TRBJ2-7; no clear D. Per the germline V gene, CDR1 is MNHEY and CDR2 is SMNVEV (reference sequence). The CDR3 runs to 15 residues. Trimming pared 3 bases from V and 1 base from J, leaving 13 bases between. The CDR3 DNA sequence: TGTGCCAGCAGTTTGACCGGGTCTTTATCCTACGAGCAGTACTTC. Protein: CASSLTGSLSYEQYF.

This clone was counted between two and nine times. The chain couples TRBV29-1 to TRBJ2-1; 14 nucleotides agree with TRBD2. The CDR3 has 17 residues. Per the germline V gene, CDR1 is SQVTM and CDR2 is ANQGSEA. The V and J ends lost 3 bases and 7 bases, in that order; junction bases with no gene match: 11. The CDR3 DNA sequence: TGCAGCGTTGACCTGACTAGCGGGAGGGCCTTGGGTAATGAGCAGTTCTTC. This gives the protein CSVDLTSGRALGNEQFF.

This rearrangement joins TRBV14 to TRBJ2-7, with D possibly being TRBD2 (7 bases). CDR3 size: 17 residues. Germline CDR1 is SGHDN and CDR2 is FVKESK. The V end was cut by 1 base, the J end by 1 base, with 17 bases between. CDR3 in DNA: TGTGCCAGCAGCCAAGCAGTCCGTAGGGGGGGTTCCTACGAGCAGTACTTC. Translating gives CASSQAVRRGGSYEQYF.

This clone was observed at least ten times. This chain uses TRBV28 with TRBJ1-1; 7 bases are a match to TRBD1. The germline V gene encodes CDR1 MDHEN and CDR2 SYDVKM. V trimming: 8 bases; J trimming: 6 bases; junction bases outside the gene matches: 9. CDR3 size: 13 residues. The DNA for the CDR3 is TGTGCCAGCCACTGGGACAGCCCACCTGAAGCTTTCTTT. It is translated as CASHWDSPPEAFF. The full variable domain, with the rest looked up from reference TRBV28 and TRBJ1-1, is DVKVTQSSRYLVKRTGEKVFLECVQDMDHENMFWYRQDPGLGLRLIYFSYDVKMKEKGDIPEGYSVSREKKERFSLILESASTNQTSMYLCASHWDSPPEAFFGQGTRLTVV.

This clone showed up just once. J is TRBJ1-2 and V is TRBV11-2; unclear D gene. Germline lookup yields CDR1 SGHAT and CDR2 FQNNGV. The CDR3 loop spans 14 amino acids. V lost 2 bases to trimming and J lost 2 bases, with 9 bases between them. CDR3 sequence: CASSLPPMNYGYTF. The DNA of the CDR3 is TGTGCCAGCAGCTTACCCCCCATGAACTATGGCTACACCTTC.

The rearrangement links TRBV30 to TRBJ2-1, with D tentatively TRBD2 (5 bases). Trimming stripped 0 bases from V and 4 bases from J, with 13 bases between. CDR1 and CDR2 from the germline V gene are GTSNPN and SVGIG (reference sequence). The CDR3 contains 15 residues. CDR3: CAWSVAAGVYNEQFF. CDR3 in DNA: TGTGCCTGGAGTGTAGCGGCGGGCGTATACAATGAGCAGTTCTTC.

This clone was picked up many times. The V gene is TRBV11-2, the J gene TRBJ2-3; maybe TRBD2 (5 bases). Trimming removed 1 base at V and 2 bases at J, with 13 bases between. The CDR3 has 16 amino acids. Germline V lookup: CDR1 SGHAT, CDR2 FQNNGV. The CDR3 loop is CASSLGARGTTDTQYF. The DNA of the CDR3 is TGTGCCAGCAGCTTAGGGGCCCGGGGTACCACAGATACGCAGTATTTT.